The clone carrying this T cell receptor beta chain was observed a few times. MiXCR was run by TCRdb on the RT-PCR reads, yielding one entry per CDR3 protein. Of 550,000 to 750,000 distinct CDR3 sequences listed, 14% were seen once; the top ten hold roughly 4%. In germline, CDR1 is MNHEY, CDR2 SMNVEV (reference sequence). J lost 2 bases, V lost 4 bases, and 7 bases had no gene match. The CDR3 is 16 amino acids. This chain connects TRBV27 to TRBJ2-7, with 11 positions matching TRBD2. The sequencing input was memory CD4+ T cells from blood. The TCR originated in a female donor in good health, serving as a healthy control. CDR3 DNA sequence: TGTGCCAGCAGTTCAAACAGACTAGCGGGAACCTACGAGCAGTACTTC. Encoded protein: CASSSNRLAGTYEQYF.